These 12 T cell receptor beta chains originate from one sample sequenced in a study of T cells in narcolepsy (dated by TCRdb to between 2018 and 2020). Receptor libraries were prepared by the immunoSEQ multiplex PCR assay. As stored in TCRdb, this immuneACCESS dataset retains in-frame rearrangements with V and J assigned. A fraction of the clones does not appear; measured against another copy, unresolved V genes explain less than half of the discrepancy, and the remainder lacks a known reason. This sample holds about 32,000 clones; 79% were observed only once. The ten largest clones add up to 3% to 4.5% of the sample. Sample: memory (CD45RA-) CD4+ T cells from blood. Read against the paper, the sample's cell subset or site label means: memory T cells sorted ex vivo from peripheral blood. These receptors were collected from a human donor in good health.

V and J are TRBV5-1 and TRBJ2-1, with D tentatively TRBD2 (5 bases). Germline-derived CDR1 and CDR2 are SGHRS and YFSETQ. The V end was cut by 1 base, the J end by 4 bases, with 12 bases between. The CDR3 length is 15 residues. The CDR3 loop reads CASSLSSGTYNEQFF. The CDR3 region has the DNA TGCGCCAGCAGCTTGTCCAGCGGCACTTACAATGAGCAGTTCTTC.

This chain connects TRBV5-1 to TRBJ1-4; D gene uncertain. V was cut by 1 base and J by 3 bases, with 16 bases left in between. CDR1 SGHRS and CDR2 YFSETQ come from the germline V gene. This CDR3 is built from 17 residues. DNA for the CDR3: TGCGCCAGCAGCTTGTATGGCAGGACGGGTTCTAATGAAAAACTGTTTTTT. Its protein product is CASSLYGRTGSNEKLFF.

The genes are TRBV11-3 and TRBJ1-1; 7 bases match TRBD1. Germline CDR1 and CDR2: SGHNT and YENEEA. The trim removed 6 bases at V and 1 base at J, leaving 8 bases unmatched. There are 15 residues in the CDR3. The CDR3, as DNA: TGTGCCAGCAGAGTATATGGACAGGCGAACACTGAAGCTTTCTTT. Its translation: CASRVYGQANTEAFF.

The chain uses TRBV11-2 and TRBJ1-6; D not certain. V lost 2 bases, J lost 7 bases, and 12 bases lay in between. Germline-derived CDR1 and CDR2 are SGHAT and FQNNGV. This CDR3 spans 15 amino acids. CDR3 nucleotides: TGTGCCAGCAGCTTATTGCCGGCGTCGAATTCACCCCTCCACTTT. It specifies CASSLLPASNSPLHF.

The rearrangement uses TRBV29-1 and TRBJ2-7, with 8 bases aligning to TRBD2. Germline values: CDR1 SQVTM, CDR2 ANQGSEA. This CDR3 is built from 12 residues. V lost 7 bases, J lost 1 base, and 3 bases stayed unmatched. CDR3 region: CSATSGSYEQYF. The CDR3 DNA is TGCAGCGCTACTAGCGGATCCTACGAGCAGTACTTC.

The chain uses TRBV19 and TRBJ2-1; 10 nucleotides match TRBD2. Trimming took 5 bases from V and 1 from J; bases not matched to a gene: 2. Germline V gene data show CDR1 as LNHDA and CDR2 as SQIVND (reference sequence). This CDR3 spans 15 amino acids. CDR3 nucleotides: TGTGCCAGTAGTGTTAGCGGGAGGTCCTACAATGAGCAGTTCTTC. Translated: CASSVSGRSYNEQFF.

In its sample, this clone was seen once. The rearrangement links TRBV14 to TRBJ1-2; no definite D call. The germline V and J ends were trimmed by 1 base and 6 bases, with 15 bases remaining between them. Germline-derived CDR1 and CDR2 are SGHDN and FVKESK. This CDR3 is built from 15 residues. CDR3 sequence reads: CASSQAGETWNGYTF. CDR3 coding DNA: TGTGCCAGCAGCCAAGCTGGGGAGACTTGGAATGGCTACACCTTC.

V and J are TRBV7-7 and TRBJ2-5, with TRBD2 identical over 7 bases. Germline loops: CDR1 SSHAT, CDR2 FNYEAQ (reference sequence). J gave up 0 bases and V 4 bases, and 5 bases lay outside the gene matches. The CDR3 loop spans 15 amino acids. The CDR3 sequence: CASSSGRRYQETQYF. The CDR3, as DNA: TGTGCCAGCAGCTCCGGGAGGCGGTACCAAGAGACCCAGTACTTC.

The rearrangement uses TRBV6-1 and TRBJ1-5; tentative D call: TRBD1 (5 bases). Germline V gene sequence: CDR1 MNHNS, CDR2 SASEGT. V was trimmed by 6 bases and J by 4 bases, leaving 13 bases between them. There are 14 residues in the CDR3. DNA for the CDR3: TGTGCCAGCAGGGGGGTCGGCCAAAATCAGCCCCAGCATTTT. Translation gives CASRGVGQNQPQHF.

V is TRBV25-1 and J is TRBJ2-1; 11 bases agree with TRBD2. The V and J ends lost 2 bases and 9 bases, in that order; junction bases with no gene match: 6. CDR1 is MGHDK, CDR2 SYGVNS, per germline. CDR3 length: 15 residues. CDR3 sequence reads: CASSEPGLAVLEQFF. As DNA, the CDR3 is TGTGCCAGCAGTGAACCGGGACTAGCGGTACTTGAGCAGTTCTTC.

This chain connects TRBV7-8 to TRBJ2-5; 11 bases are a match to TRBD2. The CDR3 has 16 residues. Trimming cost V 5 bases and J 7 bases; bases outside gene matches: 12. Per germline, CDR1 SGHVS and CDR2 FQNEAQ. Here the CDR3 DNA reads TGTGCCAGCAGCCCAGGGGTAGCGGGAGGGTCGGGGACCCAGTACTTC. The encoded protein is CASSPGVAGGSGTQYF. Supplemented by reference TRBV7-8 and TRBJ2-5, the full variable domain reads GAGVSQSPRYKVAKRGQDVALRCDPISGHVSLFWYQQALGQGPEFLTYFQNEAQLDKSGLPSDRFFAERPEGSVSTLKIQRTQQEDSAVYLCASSPGVAGGSGTQYFGPGTRLLVL.

The chain uses TRBV5-1 and TRBJ1-4; D not resolved. The V end lost 0 bases, the J end lost 7 bases, and 13 bases lay between the germline ends. The V gene's germline CDR1 is SGHRS and CDR2 YFSETQ. The CDR3 runs to 15 residues. The CDR3, as DNA: TGCGCCAGCAGCTTGGCCTCGACCGGCGGTGAAAAACTGTTTTTT. It is translated as CASSLASTGGEKLFF. The whole variable domain, filled in from reference TRBV5-1 and TRBJ1-4, reads KAGVTQTPRYLIKTRGQQVTLSCSPISGHRSVSWYQQTPGQGLQFLFEYFSETQRNKGNFPGRFSGRQFSNSRSEMNVSTLELGDSALYLCASSLASTGGEKLFFGSGTQLSVL.